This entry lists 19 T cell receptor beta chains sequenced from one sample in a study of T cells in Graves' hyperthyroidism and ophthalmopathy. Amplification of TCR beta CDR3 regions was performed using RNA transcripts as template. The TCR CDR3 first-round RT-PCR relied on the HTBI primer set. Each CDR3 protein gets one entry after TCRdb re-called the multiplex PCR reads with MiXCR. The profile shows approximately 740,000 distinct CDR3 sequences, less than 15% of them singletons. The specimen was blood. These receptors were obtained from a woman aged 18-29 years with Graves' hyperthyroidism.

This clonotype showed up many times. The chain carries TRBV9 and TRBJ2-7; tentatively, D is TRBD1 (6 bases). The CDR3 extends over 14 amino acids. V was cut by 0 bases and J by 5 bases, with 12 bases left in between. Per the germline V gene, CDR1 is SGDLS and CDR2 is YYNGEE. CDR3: CASSVVARGNEQYF. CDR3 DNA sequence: TGTGCCAGCAGCGTAGTGGCCAGGGGTAACGAGCAGTACTTC.

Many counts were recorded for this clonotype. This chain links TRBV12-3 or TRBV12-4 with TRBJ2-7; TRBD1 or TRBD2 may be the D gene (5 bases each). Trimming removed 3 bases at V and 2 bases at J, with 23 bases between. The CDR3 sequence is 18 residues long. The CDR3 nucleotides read TGTGCCAGCAGTTTGAGGGTCCCGTCATCCAGGGTACCCTACGAGCAGTACTTC. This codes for CASSLRVPSSRVPYEQYF.

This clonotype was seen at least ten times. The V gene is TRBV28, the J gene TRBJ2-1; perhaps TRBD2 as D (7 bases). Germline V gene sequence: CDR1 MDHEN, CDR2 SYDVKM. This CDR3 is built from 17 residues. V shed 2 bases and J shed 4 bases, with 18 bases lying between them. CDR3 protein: CASSLRRGGGHYNEQFF. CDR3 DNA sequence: TGTGCCAGCAGTTTACGGAGGGGGGGGGGCCATTACAATGAGCAGTTCTTC.

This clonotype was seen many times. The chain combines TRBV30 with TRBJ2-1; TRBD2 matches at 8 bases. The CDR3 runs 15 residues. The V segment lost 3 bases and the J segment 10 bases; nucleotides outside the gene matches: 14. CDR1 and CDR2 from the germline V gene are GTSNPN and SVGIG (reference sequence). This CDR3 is CAWSSGTSGWWEQFF. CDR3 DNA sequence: TGTGCCTGGAGCTCCGGGACTAGTGGTTGGTGGGAGCAGTTCTTC.

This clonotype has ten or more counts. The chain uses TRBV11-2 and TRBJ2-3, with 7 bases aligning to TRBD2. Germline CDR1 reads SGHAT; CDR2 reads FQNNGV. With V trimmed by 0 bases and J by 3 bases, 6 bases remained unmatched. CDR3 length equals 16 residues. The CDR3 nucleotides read TGTGCCAGCAGCTTAGATCGCGGGAGTAGAACAGATACGCAGTATTTT. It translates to CASSLDRGSRTDTQYF.

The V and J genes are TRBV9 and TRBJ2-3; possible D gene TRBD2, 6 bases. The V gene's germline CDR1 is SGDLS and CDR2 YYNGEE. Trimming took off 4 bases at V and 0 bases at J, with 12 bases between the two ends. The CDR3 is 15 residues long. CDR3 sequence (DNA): TGTGCCAGCAGCCCGCGGGGCACTAGCACAGATACGCAGTATTTT. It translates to CASSPRGTSTDTQYF.

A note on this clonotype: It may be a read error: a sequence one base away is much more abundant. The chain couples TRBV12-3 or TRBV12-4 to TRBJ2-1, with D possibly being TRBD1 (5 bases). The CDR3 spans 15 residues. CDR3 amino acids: CASSARQRSYNEQSF. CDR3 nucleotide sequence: TGTGCCAGCAGTGCACGACAGCGATCCTACAATGAGCAGTCCTTC.

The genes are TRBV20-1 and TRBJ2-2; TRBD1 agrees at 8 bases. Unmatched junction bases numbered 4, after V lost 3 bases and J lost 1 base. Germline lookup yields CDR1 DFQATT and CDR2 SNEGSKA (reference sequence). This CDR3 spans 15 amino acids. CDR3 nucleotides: TGCAGTGCTAGCCAGGGGGCAATGAACACCGGGGAGCTGTTTTTT. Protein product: CSASQGAMNTGELFF.

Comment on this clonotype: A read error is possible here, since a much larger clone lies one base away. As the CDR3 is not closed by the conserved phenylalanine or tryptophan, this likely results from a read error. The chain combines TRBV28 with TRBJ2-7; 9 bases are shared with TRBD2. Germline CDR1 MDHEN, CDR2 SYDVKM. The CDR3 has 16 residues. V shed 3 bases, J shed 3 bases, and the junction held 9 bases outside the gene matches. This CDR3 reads CASSLFPSGTYYEQYL. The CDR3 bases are TGTGCCAGCAGTTTGTTCCCTAGCGGGACCTACTACGAGCAGTACCTC.

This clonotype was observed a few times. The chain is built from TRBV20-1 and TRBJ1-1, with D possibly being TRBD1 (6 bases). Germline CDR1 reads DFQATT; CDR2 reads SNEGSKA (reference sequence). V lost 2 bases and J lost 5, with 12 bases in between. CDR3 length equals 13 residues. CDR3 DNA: TGCAGTGCTAGATGGGCAGGGGTGACTGAAGCTTTCTTT. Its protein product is CSARWAGVTEAFF.

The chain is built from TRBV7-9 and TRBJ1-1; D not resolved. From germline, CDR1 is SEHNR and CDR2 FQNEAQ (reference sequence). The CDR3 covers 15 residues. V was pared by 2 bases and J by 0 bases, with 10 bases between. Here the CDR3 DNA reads TGTGCCAGCAGCTTACTAGGACGTATGAACACTGAAGCTTTCTTT. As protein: CASSLLGRMNTEAFF.

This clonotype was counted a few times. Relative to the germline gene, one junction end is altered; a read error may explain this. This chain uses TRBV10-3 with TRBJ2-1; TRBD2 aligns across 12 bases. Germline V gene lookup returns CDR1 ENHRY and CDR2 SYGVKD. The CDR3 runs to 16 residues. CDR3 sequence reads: CAISDHLAGGNNEQSF. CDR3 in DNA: TGTGCCATCAGTGATCACCTAGCGGGAGGGAACAATGAGCAGTCCTTC.

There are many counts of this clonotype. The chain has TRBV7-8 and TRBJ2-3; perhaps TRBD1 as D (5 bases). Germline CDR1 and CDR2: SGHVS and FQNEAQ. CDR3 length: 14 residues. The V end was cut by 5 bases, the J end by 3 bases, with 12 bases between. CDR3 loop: CASSLSRQTDTQYF. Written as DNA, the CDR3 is TGTGCCAGCAGCCTCTCCCGACAGACAGATACGCAGTATTTT.

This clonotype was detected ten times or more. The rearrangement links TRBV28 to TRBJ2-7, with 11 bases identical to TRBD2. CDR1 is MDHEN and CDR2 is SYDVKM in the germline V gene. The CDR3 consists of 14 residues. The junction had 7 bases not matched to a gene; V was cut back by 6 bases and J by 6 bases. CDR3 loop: CASRLLAGVGEQYF. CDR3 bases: TGTGCCAGCAGACTACTAGCGGGAGTCGGCGAGCAGTACTTC.

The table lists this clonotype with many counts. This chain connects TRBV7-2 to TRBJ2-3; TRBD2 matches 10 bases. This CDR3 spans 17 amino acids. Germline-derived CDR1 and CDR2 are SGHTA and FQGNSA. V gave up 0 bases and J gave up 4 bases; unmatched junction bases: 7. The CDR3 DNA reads TGTGCCAGCAGCTTAGCCCCTAGCGGGAGTTGGCCAGATACGCAGTATTTT. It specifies CASSLAPSGSWPDTQYF.

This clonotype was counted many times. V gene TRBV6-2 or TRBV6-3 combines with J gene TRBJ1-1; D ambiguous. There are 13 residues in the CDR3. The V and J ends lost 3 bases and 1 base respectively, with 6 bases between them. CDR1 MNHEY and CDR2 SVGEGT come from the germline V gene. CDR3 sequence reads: CASSYTANTEAFF. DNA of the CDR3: TGTGCCAGCAGTTATACAGCGAACACTGAAGCTTTCTTT.

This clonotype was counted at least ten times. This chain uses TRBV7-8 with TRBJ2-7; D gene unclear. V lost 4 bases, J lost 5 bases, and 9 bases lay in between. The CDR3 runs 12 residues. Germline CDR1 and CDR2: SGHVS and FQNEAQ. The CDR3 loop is CASSSRLHEQYF. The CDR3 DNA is TGTGCCAGCAGCTCCAGGCTCCACGAGCAGTACTTC. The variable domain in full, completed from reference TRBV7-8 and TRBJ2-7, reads GAGVSQSPRYKVAKRGQDVALRCDPISGHVSLFWYQQALGQGPEFLTYFQNEAQLDKSGLPSDRFFAERPEGSVSTLKIQRTQQEDSAVYLCASSSRLHEQYFGPGTRLTVT.

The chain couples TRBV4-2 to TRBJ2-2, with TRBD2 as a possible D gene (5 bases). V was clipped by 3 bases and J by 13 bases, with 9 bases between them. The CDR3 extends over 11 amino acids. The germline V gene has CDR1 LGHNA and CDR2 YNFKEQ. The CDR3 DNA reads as TGTGCCAGCAGCCATACCCGGGGGCTGTTTTTT. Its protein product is CASSHTRGLFF.

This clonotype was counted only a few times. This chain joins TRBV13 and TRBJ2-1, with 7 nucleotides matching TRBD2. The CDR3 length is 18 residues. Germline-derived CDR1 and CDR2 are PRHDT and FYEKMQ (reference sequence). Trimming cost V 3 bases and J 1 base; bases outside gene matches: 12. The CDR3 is CASSLGTIISLSYNEQFF. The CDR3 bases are TGTGCCAGCAGCTTGGGGACTATTATCTCCCTTTCCTACAATGAGCAGTTCTTC.